The 21 T cell receptor beta chains listed next were all sequenced from one sample in a study of T cell repertoires in cytomegalovirus infection. These receptors have no known antigen. Using its own MiXCR run on the reads, TCRdb lists one record per CDR3 protein. The top ten hold 12% of the sample, which has 830,000 or so distinct CDR3 sequences, less than 35% seen once. This specimen was cultured CD8+ T cells from PBMCs, taken from culture after CMV antigen stimulation. The source is a human donor in good health (CMV status not recorded). Some clones in this sample may be carry-over from other donors' samples.

This clonotype was observed a handful of times. The gene calls are TRBV5-5 and TRBJ2-5; 9 bases are shared with TRBD2. The CDR3 consists of 17 residues. V was pared by 0 bases and J by 3 bases, with 9 bases of the junction left unmatched. Germline CDR1 is SGHKS and CDR2 is YYEKEE (reference sequence). CDR3 coding DNA: TGTGCCAGCAGCTTGGTAGCGGGGGCCCTCCCCAAAGAGACCCAGTACTTC. It is translated as CASSLVAGALPKETQYF.

With respect to this clonotype: Germline and junction disagree at one end, which may indicate a read error. V gene TRBV6-1 combines with J gene TRBJ1-1, with D unclear. The CDR3 has 16 amino acids. The V gene's germline CDR1 is MNHNS and CDR2 SASEGT. CDR3 sequence reads: CASSEIAPPGDTEAFF. For the CDR3, the DNA is TGTGCCAGTAGTGAAATAGCCCCCCCGGGAGACACTGAAGCTTTCTTT.

The table lists this clonotype with a few counts. The chain combines TRBV20-1 with TRBJ2-1, with D possibly matching TRBD2 (7 bases). The CDR3 spans 17 residues. CDR1 and CDR2 (germline): DFQATT, SNEGSKA (reference sequence). V was trimmed by 6 bases and J by 3 bases, leaving 24 bases between them. This CDR3 is CSATGFGILAIYNEQFF. The DNA of the CDR3 is TGCAGTGCCACAGGGTTTGGGATACTAGCGATCTACAATGAGCAGTTCTTC.

The gene calls are TRBV6-6 and TRBJ1-1; D remains ambiguous. Germline V gene lookup returns CDR1 MNHNY and CDR2 SVGAGI (reference sequence). This CDR3 is built from 14 residues. V lost 8 bases, J lost 2 bases, and 15 bases lay in between. The CDR3 nucleotides read TGTGCCAGCGAGGTCGGGAGAGGAAACACTGAAGCTTTCTTT. Its protein product is CASEVGRGNTEAFF.

This clonotype was found many times. This sequence joins TRBV6-6 and TRBJ1-2; 9 bases are a match to TRBD1. Trimming removed 7 bases from V and 1 base from J; junction bases left unmatched: 10. CDR3 size: 16 residues. Germline-derived CDR1 and CDR2 are MNHNY and SVGAGI (reference sequence). The CDR3 DNA reads TGTGCCAGCATCGGACAGGGGAGGTTTCATAACTATGGCTACACCTTC. Translating gives CASIGQGRFHNYGYTF.

This clonotype was picked up a small number of times. The V gene is TRBV6-1, the J gene TRBJ2-7; D not resolved. V was pared by 6 bases and J by 3 bases, with 9 bases between. CDR1 is MNHNS and CDR2 is SASEGT in the germline V gene. This CDR3 comprises 12 residues. CDR3 amino acids: CASSPMLYEQYF. The CDR3 DNA sequence: TGTGCCAGCAGCCCCATGCTCTACGAGCAGTACTTC.

The chain uses TRBV4-2 and TRBJ1-1; maybe TRBD1 (5 bases). Trimming took off 1 base at V and 0 bases at J, with 6 bases between the two ends. In germline, CDR1 is LGHNA, CDR2 YNFKEQ. The CDR3 has 14 amino acids. CDR3 nucleotides: TGTGCCAGCAGCCAAGGGGGGGTGAACACTGAAGCTTTCTTT. As protein: CASSQGGVNTEAFF.

This clonotype appeared many times. The chain carries TRBV7-2 and TRBJ1-5; a possible D gene is TRBD1 (5 bases). The CDR3 extends over 12 amino acids. Germline V gene lookup returns CDR1 SGHTA and CDR2 FQGNSA. CDR3 coding DNA: TGTGTCGGCAGGGATAGCAATCAGCCCCAGCATTTT. Protein: CVGRDSNQPQHF.

This clonotype appeared a single time. The chain joins TRBV20-1 to TRBJ1-6; no clear D. The V end lost 0 bases, the J end lost 7 bases, and 10 bases lay between the germline ends. Per germline, CDR1 DFQATT and CDR2 SNEGSKA (reference sequence). The CDR3 sequence is 14 residues long. The CDR3 region is CSARDTGYNSPLHF. In DNA form, the CDR3 reads TGCAGTGCTAGAGATACCGGGTACAATTCACCCCTCCACTTT.

The chain employs TRBV2 and TRBJ2-1; TRBD2 matches 8 bases. Germline CDR1 reads SNHLY; CDR2 reads FYNNEI. CDR3 size: 14 residues. The J segment lost 7 bases and the V segment lost 10 bases, leaving 12 bases of the junction unmatched. CDR3 DNA sequence: TGTGCCACCCAGCCCGGGAGGGGGAAAAATGAGCAGTTCTTC. It codes for CATQPGRGKNEQFF.

The chain carries TRBV6-6 and TRBJ2-2; D is unclear. Germline V gives CDR1 MNHNY, CDR2 SVGAGI (reference sequence). This CDR3 region has 16 residues. With 7 bases removed from V and 5 bases from J, the gap between germline ends came to 20 bases. CDR3 nucleotides: TGTGCCAGCACCCTAAGGACCTTAGGGTGGACCGGGGAGCTGTTTTTT. Translation gives CASTLRTLGWTGELFF.

With regard to this clonotype: An end of the junction does not agree with germline; a read error may underlie this. This rearrangement joins TRBV4-1 to TRBJ2-3; unclear D gene. This CDR3 is built from 13 residues. Germline CDR1 reads MGHRA; CDR2 reads YSYEKL. Here the CDR3 reads CASSSVMADMQYF. In nucleotides, the CDR3 is TGCGCCAGCAGCTCGGTTATGGCGGATATGCAGTATTTT.

The chain couples TRBV10-3 to TRBJ2-5, with TRBD2 identical over 7 bases. Germline CDR1 reads ENHRY; CDR2 reads SYGVKD. The J segment lost 5 bases and the V segment lost 0 bases, leaving 6 bases of the junction unmatched. This CDR3 comprises 15 residues. This CDR3 reads CAISESMGGDETQYF. In DNA, the CDR3 is TGTGCCATCAGTGAGTCGATGGGGGGGGACGAGACCCAGTACTTC.

In its sample, this clonotype was seen many times. This sequence joins TRBV7-8 and TRBJ2-5; D remains unclear. The CDR3 has 14 amino acids. In germline, CDR1 is SGHVS, CDR2 FQNEAQ. Between the trimmed V and J ends, which lost 0 bases and 3 bases, there was a span of 8 bases. This chain's CDR3 is CASSLAPEEETQYF. The CDR3 coding sequence is TGTGCCAGCAGCTTAGCGCCAGAGGAAGAGACCCAGTACTTC.

There are a few counts of this clonotype. The V call is TRBV27, the J call TRBJ1-1; 7 nucleotides match TRBD1. V gave up 9 bases and J gave up 6 bases; unmatched junction bases: 13. CDR3 length equals 14 residues. CDR1 is MNHEY and CDR2 is SMNVEV in the germline V gene (reference sequence). The CDR3 DNA is TGTGCCAGTAGACAGGGCTTGGGTAGCCCTGAAGCTTTCTTT. Translation gives CASRQGLGSPEAFF.

This clonotype has a count of ten or more. The chain uses TRBV7-2 and TRBJ2-2; D assignment may be TRBD1 or TRBD2 (6 bases each). This CDR3 region has 15 residues. Germline assignment: CDR1 SGHTA and CDR2 FQGNSA. Trimming took off 1 base at V and 5 bases at J, with 11 bases between the two ends. CDR3 coding DNA: TGTGCCAGCAGCTTAGGGGGGCGGGGAACCGGGGAGCTGTTTTTT. This encodes CASSLGGRGTGELFF.

In this sample, this clonotype turned up a few times. The chain links TRBV27 to TRBJ1-1; no firm D call. The V and J ends lost 5 bases and 4 bases respectively, with 11 bases between them. Looked up from germline, CDR1 is MNHEY and CDR2 is SMNVEV (reference sequence). This CDR3 contains 13 residues. CDR3 in amino acids: CASSEHVSTEAFF. CDR3 bases: TGTGCCAGCAGTGAACATGTGAGCACTGAAGCTTTCTTT.

V usage is TRBV6-6 and J usage is TRBJ2-7; D is uncertain. The CDR3 length is 13 residues. The V end was cut by 0 bases, the J end by 1 base, with 4 bases between. Germline V lookup: CDR1 MNHNY, CDR2 SVGAGI (reference sequence). CDR3 amino acids: CASSYSQSYEQYV. For the CDR3, the DNA is TGTGCCAGCAGTTACTCGCAGTCCTACGAGCAGTACGTC.

In its sample, this clonotype was seen many times. For the CDR3, the DNA is TGTGCCAGCAGCTTTAGCGGGGGGGCCGGGGAGACCCAGTACTTC. Translation gives CASSFSGGAGETQYF. The chain recombines TRBV7-2 with TRBJ2-5; 11 bases are a match to TRBD2. The V segment lost 3 bases and the J segment 5 bases; nucleotides outside the gene matches: 5. The germline V gene has CDR1 SGHTA and CDR2 FQGNSA. The CDR3 runs to 15 residues.

This clonotype was recorded a few times. The chain is built from TRBV6-1 and TRBJ2-3, with D possibly being TRBD1 or TRBD2 (5 bases each). The CDR3 runs 18 residues. The germline CDR1 and CDR2 sequences are MNHNS and SASEGT. Trimming took off 6 bases at V and 2 bases at J, with 24 bases between the two ends. CDR3 amino acids: CASSPISMTLGVTDTQYF. In DNA form, the CDR3 reads TGTGCCAGCAGCCCCATTTCTATGACCCTGGGGGTCACAGATACGCAGTATTTT.

This clonotype showed up just a few times. The V and J genes are TRBV7-9 and TRBJ2-5; D unclear. CDR1 and CDR2 (germline): SEHNR, FQNEAQ (reference sequence). CDR3 length: 12 residues. V gave up 3 bases and J gave up 5 bases, with 7 bases separating them. This CDR3 reads CASSFAGETQYF. The DNA for the CDR3 is TGTGCCAGCAGCTTCGCTGGGGAGACCCAGTACTTC.